This T cell receptor (beta chain) appears in the sequencing data of a study of T cell changes during pregnancy in multiple sclerosis. Measured with immunoSEQ multiplex PCR; TCRdb has only the in-frame clones, and not every one. The table includes 70,000 to 75,000 clones, around 90% detected once. This TCR derives from a female donor with multiple sclerosis, enrolled in a pregnancy study. Sample: peripheral blood, taken in the second trimester of pregnancy.

CDR3 residues: CASSEDRGWTEAFF. For the CDR3, the DNA is TGTGCCAGCAGTGAAGACAGGGGGTGGACTGAAGCTTTCTTT. This chain links TRBV6-1 with TRBJ1-1; 8 positions agree with TRBD1. Germline V gives CDR1 MNHNS, CDR2 SASEGT. This CDR3 is 14 amino acids long. Trimming at V came to 1 base and at J to 5 bases, leaving 3 bases not matched to a gene.